Listed below are T cell receptor beta chains from one sample, sequenced in a study of identical twins. TCRdb passed the 5' RACE reads through MiXCR, listing each CDR3 protein once. The sample has hundreds of thousands of distinct CDR3 sequences; 8.5% to 9% are singletons. This sample was shared with a second study, whose subject was yellow fever vaccine responses in identical twins.

Sequences were obtained from PBMCs. The source is a woman younger than 35 in good health. Each CDR3 is given with its conserved first and last residue. A D gene is named only where the DNA matches it firmly. Only some rows state a clone size, as once, few, many or a class for expanded clones.

TRBJ2-7 | TRBV3-1 | NA | many | TGTGCCAGCAGCAATGGGGCAGGCGAGCAGTACTTC | CASSNGAGEQYF
TRBJ2-7 | TRBV27 | NA | many | TGTGCCAGCAGTTTAACCGGGTTCGGGGTGAGCTCCTACGAGCAGTACTTC | CASSLTGFGVSSYEQYF
TRBJ2-3 | TRBV20-1 | NA | NA | TGCAGTGCCCGACAGGAGCGCACAGATACGCAGTATTTT | CSARQERTDTQYF
TRBJ2-2 | TRBV6-1 | TRBD2 | NA | TGTGCCAGCAGTGGGACGACTAGCGGGGGGGCCTGGGTTCAAGTTCCCGGGGAGCTGTTTTTT | CASSGTTSGGAWVQVPGELFF
TRBJ2-2 | TRBV7-9 | NA | NA | TGTGCCAGCAGCTTTCTACAGAACACCGGGGAGCTGTTTTTT | CASSFLQNTGELFF
TRBJ2-3 | TRBV20-1 | TRBD2 | many | TGCAGTGCTAAATCGCGGGAGGAGGGAACAGATACGCAGTATTTT | CSAKSREEGTDTQYF
TRBJ2-2 | TRBV18 | NA | few | TGTGCCAGCTCACCACCTAGTCTCTCCACCGGGGAGCTGTTTTTT | CASSPPSLSTGELFF
TRBJ2-5 | TRBV2 | NA | few | TGTGCCAGCAGCGAAGAAATGGGGGTTGGAGAGACCCAGTACTTC | CASSEEMGVGETQYF
TRBJ2-1 | TRBV27 | NA | few | TGTGCCAGCAGTTTATCGAAGGTCAGGAGACCCTACAATGAGCAGTTCTTC | CASSLSKVRRPYNEQFF
TRBJ2-7 | TRBV11-2 | NA | few | TGTGCCAGCAGCGCGGCCTTAGGGTTTAACGAGCAGTACTTC | CASSAALGFNEQYF
TRBJ2-3 | TRBV5-1 | TRBD2 | few | TGCGCCAGCGCTAGCGGGGGGGTCACAGATACGCAGTATTTT | CASASGGVTDTQYF
TRBJ1-1 | TRBV5-6 | NA | NA | TGTGCCAGCAGCCTTGGACGTATCACTGAAGCTTTCTTT | CASSLGRITEAFF
TRBJ2-2 | TRBV6-1 | NA | many | TGTGCCAGCAGGGGAACAGTGAACACCGGGGAGCTGTTTTTT | CASRGTVNTGELFF
TRBJ2-3 | TRBV25-1 | NA | NA | TGTGCCATCGGGCTACCCCTGTATTTT | CAIGLPLYF
TRBJ2-1 | TRBV29-1 | TRBD2 | many | TGCAGCGGCCTACTAGCGGGGGGCTACAATGAGCAGTTCTTC | CSGLLAGGYNEQFF
TRBJ2-3 | TRBV29-1 | NA | many | TGCAGCGTTGACTCAGGGCTGGATACGCAGTATTTT | CSVDSGLDTQYF
TRBJ2-3 | TRBV10-3 | NA | few | TGTGCCATCGGCCCCCGCATTACAGATACGCAGTATTTT | CAIGPRITDTQYF
TRBJ2-5 | TRBV7-2 | NA | few | TGTGCCAGCAGCGTGTATGGGTTATACCAAGAGACCCAGTACTTC | CASSVYGLYQETQYF
TRBJ1-6 | TRBV3-1 | NA | few | TGTGCCAGCAGCCAAGGCGCGGATTCACCCCTCCACTTT | CASSQGADSPLHF
TRBJ1-5 | TRBV7-2 | NA | few | TGTGCCAGCAGCTTAAGGTCACCAAATCAGCCCCAGCATTTT | CASSLRSPNQPQHF
TRBJ2-6 | TRBV30 | TRBD1 | NA | TGTGCCTGGACCGGGACAGGGCACTCTGGGGCCAACGTCCTGACTTTC | CAWTGTGHSGANVLTF
TRBJ1-2 | TRBV6-1 | TRBD1 | few | TGTGCCAGCAGACAGGGACAGGGGGCCGGCGGCTACACCTTC | CASRQGQGAGGYTF
TRBJ2-4 | TRBV7-2 | NA | NA | TGTGCCAGCAGCTTACTAAACATTCAGTACTTC | CASSLLNIQYF
TRBJ2-4 | TRBV7-8 | TRBD2 | few | TGTGCCAGCAGCTTAGGCGGGTGGGGACTAGCGGGAGTGCGAAACATTCAGTACTTC | CASSLGGWGLAGVRNIQYF
TRBJ2-7 | TRBV5-1 | TRBD1 | NA | TGCGCCAGCAGCTCACGGACAGGATACGACGAGCAGTACTTC | CASSSRTGYDEQYF
TRBJ2-3 | TRBV5-1 | TRBD1 | many | TGCGCCAGCCGGACAGGGGGCACAGATACGCAGTATTTT | CASRTGGTDTQYF
TRBJ2-3 | TRBV4-1 | NA | many | TGCGCCAGCGCCTCGGGAGATACGCAGTATTTT | CASASGDTQYF